The present TCR beta chain was sequenced within a study of T cell responses to AZD1222 COVID-19 vaccine. The study's findings and limits: Repertoire sampling occurred only after the peak T cell response. Among the donors, most were white British and more were female, and clonal diversity was possibly underestimated. At baseline, seropositivity was found in only six or seven AZD1222 recipients.

Profiled with immunoSEQ multiplex PCR; TCRdb holds only in-frame clones, not every one. The sample shows about 84,000 clones, approximately 85% of them seen only once. In the case of this clone: Its matching antigen is unknown.

The sample consisted of peripheral blood, taken 28 days after the second AZD1222 dose. The clonotype originates from an adult who received the AZD1222 COVID-19 vaccine.

The CDR3, as DNA: TGTGCCCTCGGGAGTTTTCTTGCTGGAAATGAGCAGTTCTTC. It yields the protein CALGSFLAGNEQFF. V and J are TRBV2 and TRBJ2-1, with D perhaps matching TRBD2 (6 bases). The CDR3 consists of 14 residues. The ends were cut back, 11 bases at V and 7 bases at J, with 21 bases in the middle. Germline V gene sequence: CDR1 SNHLY, CDR2 FYNNEI.